The 21 T cell receptor beta chains below all came from one sample that was sequenced in a study of control samples from healthy donors and cancer patients. Sequencing was performed with immunoSEQ multiplex PCR; in TCRdb, only in-frame clones are kept and a portion is missing. The data show about 170,000 clones, 93% seen once. The sample was blood. These receptors were collected from a woman in her sixties in good health.

The rearrangement uses TRBV14 and TRBJ2-5; D remains unclear. The CDR3 has 18 amino acids. CDR1 is SGHDN, CDR2 FVKESK, per germline. The germline V and J ends were trimmed by 2 bases and 2 bases, with 21 bases remaining between them. The CDR3, as DNA: TGTGCCAGCAGCCAATTTGAGATCGCGACGGATATACAAGAGACCCAGTACTTC. Protein product: CASSQFEIATDIQETQYF.

The table lists this clone with a count of one. The chain couples TRBV10-3 to TRBJ2-5; 9 bases fit TRBD2. From germline, CDR1 is ENHRY and CDR2 SYGVKD. The V gene end was trimmed by 2 bases and the J gene end by 4 bases; junction bases not matched to a gene: 8. This CDR3 spans 16 amino acids. CDR3 residues: CAISEAAGGLGETQYF. The CDR3 nucleotides are TGTGCCATCAGTGAGGCGGCGGGGGGGCTGGGAGAGACCCAGTACTTC.

This sequence joins TRBV5-4 and TRBJ2-2; tentative D call: TRBD1 (6 bases). V was shortened by 6 bases and J by 8 bases, with 17 bases between the two germline ends. From germline, CDR1 is SGHNT and CDR2 YYREEE (reference sequence). The CDR3 runs to 14 residues. The CDR3 DNA follows: TGTGCCAGCACCCCACAGGGCCGGGTTGGGGAGCTGTTTTTT. Translated, it gives CASTPQGRVGELFF.

The chain carries TRBV11-2 and TRBJ2-6, with 10 bases aligning to TRBD1. The germline gives CDR1 SGHAT, CDR2 FQNNGV. The CDR3 is 17 amino acids. V was clipped by 5 bases and J by 2 bases; unmatched bases: 6. CDR3 sequence (DNA): TGTGCCAGCAGCCTAATAGACAGGGGGCCTGGGGCCAACGTCCTGACTTTC. Amino acid sequence: CASSLIDRGPGANVLTF.

The chain links TRBV10-3 to TRBJ1-1; D may be TRBD1 (5 bases). Germline values: CDR1 ENHRY, CDR2 SYGVKD. V was clipped by 7 bases and J by 3 bases, with 12 bases between them. The CDR3 has 13 residues. The CDR3 protein is CAIIGPGDTEAFF. Written as DNA, the CDR3 is TGTGCCATCATCGGCCCGGGGGACACTGAAGCTTTCTTT.

This clone was observed once. V and J are TRBV12-3 or TRBV12-4 and TRBJ1-1, with D possibly TRBD1 on 6 matching bases. The V and J ends lost 8 bases and 5 bases respectively, with 15 bases between them. The CDR3 contains 13 residues. The CDR3 sequence: CASSQGWGTEAFF. As DNA, the CDR3 is TGTGCCAGCTCACAGGGCTGGGGTACTGAAGCTTTCTTT.

This clone was seen once. The rearrangement links TRBV5-8 to TRBJ1-2, with a weak D call TRBD1 (5 bases). The CDR3 is 14 residues long. From germline, CDR1 is SGHTS and CDR2 YDEGEE. With 4 bases removed from V and 4 bases from J, the gap between germline ends came to 14 bases. In DNA form, the CDR3 reads TGTGCCAGCAGCAACAGACAGCTCCCCTATGGCTACACCTTC. It yields the protein CASSNRQLPYGYTF. Complete variable domain (other parts from reference TRBV5-8 and TRBJ1-2): EAGVTQSPTHLIKTRGQQATLRCSPISGHTSVYWYQQALGLGLQFLLWYDEGEERNRGNFPPRFSGRQFPNYSSELNVNALELEDSALYLCASSNRQLPYGYTFGSGTRLTVV.

The genes are TRBV4-3 and TRBJ1-1; D is ambiguous. The CDR3 loop spans 15 amino acids. V shed 4 bases and J shed 3 bases, with 15 bases lying between them. Germline V gene lookup returns CDR1 LGHNA and CDR2 YSLEER. The DNA for the CDR3 is TGCGCCAGCAGCCTCCGATTCGACATGGACACTGAAGCTTTCTTT. It encodes CASSLRFDMDTEAFF.

The chain is built from TRBV5-4 and TRBJ2-2; TRBD1 agrees at 7 bases. Germline V gene data show CDR1 as SGHNT and CDR2 as YYREEE (reference sequence). Trimming cost V 3 bases and J 4 bases; bases outside gene matches: 12. The CDR3 totals 17 residues. DNA for the CDR3: TGTGCCAGCAGCTCATCGCAACAGGGGTTGGGCACCGGGGAGCTGTTTTTT. It is translated as CASSSSQQGLGTGELFF.

This chain links TRBV4-3 with TRBJ2-5, with TRBD2 identical over 10 bases. Unmatched junction bases numbered 6, after V lost 1 base and J lost 4 bases. Germline loops: CDR1 LGHNA, CDR2 YSLEER. The length of the CDR3 is 16 residues. Written as DNA, the CDR3 is TGCGCCAGCAGCCAAGCAGCGGGGGGGGTCGGAGAGACCCAGTACTTC. This sequence encodes CASSQAAGGVGETQYF.

The V call is TRBV2, the J call TRBJ2-2, with D unclear. The CDR3 sequence is 16 residues long. The V end was cut by 3 bases, the J end by 1 base, with 12 bases between. In germline, CDR1 is SNHLY, CDR2 FYNNEI. The CDR3 reads CASSDESLRNTGELFF. CDR3 DNA: TGTGCCAGCAGTGACGAAAGCCTCCGGAACACCGGGGAGCTGTTTTTT.

V is TRBV5-1 and J is TRBJ2-5; perhaps TRBD2 as D (7 bases). Between the trimmed V and J ends, which lost 2 bases and 7 bases, there was a span of 18 bases. CDR3 length: 15 residues. Germline values: CDR1 SGHRS, CDR2 YFSETQ. CDR3 DNA: TGCGCCAGCAGCTTTGGGCGGGGGCTGTCTCTGACCCAGTACTTC. Amino acid sequence: CASSFGRGLSLTQYF.

On this clone: In the same sample, other DNA sequences code for this CDR3. V is TRBV6-6 and J is TRBJ1-5; D unresolved. Trimming took 5 bases from V and 3 from J, leaving 2 bases between them. CDR3 size: 11 residues. Per the germline V gene, CDR1 is MNHNY and CDR2 is SVGAGI (reference sequence). This chain's CDR3 is CASSDNQPQHF. CDR3 sequence (DNA): TGTGCCAGCAGTGACAATCAGCCCCAGCATTTT.

The V and J genes are TRBV7-2 and TRBJ2-7, with D possibly TRBD1 on 6 matching bases. The ends were cut back, 1 base at V and 5 bases at J, with 18 bases in the middle. The length of the CDR3 is 16 residues. The germline gives CDR1 SGHTA, CDR2 FQGNSA. In DNA form, the CDR3 reads TGTGCCAGCAGCTTAGGTAACAGGGTGGTTAAGGACGAGCAGTACTTC. Translation gives CASSLGNRVVKDEQYF. Full variable domain (missing parts from reference TRBV7-2 and TRBJ2-7): GAGVSQSPSNKVTEKGKDVELRCDPISGHTALYWYRQSLGQGLEFLIYFQGNSAPDKSGLPSDRFSAERTGGSVSTLTIQRTQQEDSAVYLCASSLGNRVVKDEQYFGPGTRLTVT.

The rearrangement links TRBV6-5 to TRBJ2-1, with 13 positions matching TRBD2. Trimming at V came to 8 bases and at J to 14 bases, leaving 6 bases not matched to a gene. Germline assignment: CDR1 MNHEY and CDR2 SVGAGI. The CDR3 is 12 amino acids. The CDR3 nucleotides read TGTGCCAGCGCGGCTACTAGCGGGGGGGAGTTCTTC. Its protein product is CASAATSGGEFF.

Written as DNA, the CDR3 is TGCGCCAGCAGCCGACTACAGGGGGCGAACACCGGGGAGCTGTTTTTT. Translating gives CASSRLQGANTGELFF. The chain recombines TRBV4-3 with TRBJ2-2; 8 nucleotides match TRBD1. Germline loops: CDR1 LGHNA, CDR2 YSLEER. The trim removed 4 bases at V and 0 bases at J, leaving 4 bases unmatched. CDR3 size: 16 residues.

As to this clone: Distinct nucleotide sequences in the sample also encode this CDR3. The rearrangement links TRBV4-3 to TRBJ2-7, with 9 bases lining up with TRBD1. Trimming took 3 bases from V and 0 from J; bases not matched to a gene: 3. The CDR3 spans 15 residues. CDR1 is LGHNA, CDR2 YSLEER, per germline. Here the CDR3 reads CASSQGQGHSYEQYF. CDR3 coding DNA: TGCGCCAGCAGCCAGGGACAGGGACACTCCTACGAGCAGTACTTC.

The V gene is TRBV5-4, the J gene TRBJ2-7; D is unresolved. The CDR3 covers 18 residues. Germline CDR1 and CDR2: SGHNT and YYREEE (reference sequence). Between the trimmed V and J ends, which lost 2 bases and 0 bases, there was a span of 21 bases. CDR3 sequence reads: CASSLGPHDRWSSYEQYF. DNA for the CDR3: TGTGCCAGCAGCTTAGGCCCCCATGACCGATGGTCCTCCTACGAGCAGTACTTC. Drawing the rest from reference TRBV5-4 and TRBJ2-7, the complete variable domain is ETGVTQSPTHLIKTRGQQVTLRCSSQSGHNTVSWYQQALGQGPQFIFQYYREEENGRGNFPPRFSGLQFPNYSSELNVNALELDDSALYLCASSLGPHDRWSSYEQYFGPGTRLTVT.

V is TRBV12-3 or TRBV12-4 and J is TRBJ1-1, with a possible D match to TRBD1 (5 bases). V was shortened by 5 bases and J by 8 bases, with 12 bases between the two germline ends. The CDR3 runs to 12 residues. The CDR3 coding sequence is TGTGCCAGCAGTCTACCCGGGACGGAAGCTTTCTTT. Its protein is CASSLPGTEAFF.

A single count supports this clone. The chain carries TRBV6-5 and TRBJ2-7; D gene unclear. The CDR3 length is 13 residues. Per germline, CDR1 MNHEY and CDR2 SVGAGI. With 7 bases removed from V and 11 bases from J, the gap between germline ends came to 21 bases. CDR3 sequence reads: CASTSQVPPVEYF. The CDR3 DNA is TGTGCCAGCACCAGCCAGGTCCCGCCCGTTGAGTACTTC.

V and J are TRBV19 and TRBJ1-6; D remains unclear. The CDR3 covers 14 residues. Trimming removed 11 bases at V and 8 bases at J, with 19 bases between. The germline V gene has CDR1 LNHDA and CDR2 SQIVND (reference sequence). The CDR3 here is CACRRRSEDSPLHF. CDR3 DNA sequence: TGTGCCTGCCGGAGACGGTCAGAGGATTCACCCCTCCACTTT.